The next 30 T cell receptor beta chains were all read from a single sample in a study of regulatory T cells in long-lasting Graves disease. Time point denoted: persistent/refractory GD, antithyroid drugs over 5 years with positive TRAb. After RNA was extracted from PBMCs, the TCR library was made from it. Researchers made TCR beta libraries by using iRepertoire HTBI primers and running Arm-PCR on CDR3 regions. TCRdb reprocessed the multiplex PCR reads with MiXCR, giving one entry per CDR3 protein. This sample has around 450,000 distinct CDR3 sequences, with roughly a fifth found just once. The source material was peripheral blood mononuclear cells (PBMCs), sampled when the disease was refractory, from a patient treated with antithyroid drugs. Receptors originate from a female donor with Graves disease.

The CDR3 here is CASSIGTSGNTIYF. CDR3 bases: TGTGCCAGTAGTATCGGGACCTCTGGAAACACCATATATTTT. This chain uses TRBV19 with TRBJ1-3; perhaps TRBD1 as D (5 bases). Trimming pared 3 bases from V and 0 bases from J, leaving 6 bases between. The CDR3 totals 14 residues. Germline CDR1 and CDR2: LNHDA and SQIVND (reference sequence).

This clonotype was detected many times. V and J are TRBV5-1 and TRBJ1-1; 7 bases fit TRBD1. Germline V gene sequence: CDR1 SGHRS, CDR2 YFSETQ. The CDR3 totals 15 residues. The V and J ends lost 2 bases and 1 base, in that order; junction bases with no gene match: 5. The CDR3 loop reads CASSFVGQENTEAFF. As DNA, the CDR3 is TGCGCCAGCAGCTTTGTCGGACAGGAGAACACTGAAGCTTTCTTT. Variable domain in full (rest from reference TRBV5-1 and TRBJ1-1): KAGVTQTPRYLIKTRGQQVTLSCSPISGHRSVSWYQQTPGQGLQFLFEYFSETQRNKGNFPGRFSGRQFSNSRSEMNVSTLELGDSALYLCASSFVGQENTEAFFGQGTRLTVV.

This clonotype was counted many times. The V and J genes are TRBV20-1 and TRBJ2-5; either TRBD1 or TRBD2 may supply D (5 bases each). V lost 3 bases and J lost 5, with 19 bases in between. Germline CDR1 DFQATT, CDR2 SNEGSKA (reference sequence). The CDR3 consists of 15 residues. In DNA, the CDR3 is TGCAGTGCTAGTGGGGTGGGGGATCAGACGGAGACCCAGTACTTC. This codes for CSASGVGDQTETQYF.

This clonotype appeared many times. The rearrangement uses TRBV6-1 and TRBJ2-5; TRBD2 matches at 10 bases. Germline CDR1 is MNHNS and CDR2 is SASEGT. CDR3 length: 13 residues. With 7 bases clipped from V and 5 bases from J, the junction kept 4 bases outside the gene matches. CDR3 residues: CASTLAGVETQYF. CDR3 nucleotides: TGTGCCAGCACCCTAGCGGGGGTGGAGACCCAGTACTTC.

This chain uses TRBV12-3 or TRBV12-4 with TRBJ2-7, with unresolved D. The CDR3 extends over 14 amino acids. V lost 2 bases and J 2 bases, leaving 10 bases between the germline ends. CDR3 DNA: TGTGCCAGCAGTTTATACGACACCACCTACGAGCAGTACTTC. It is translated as CASSLYDTTYEQYF.

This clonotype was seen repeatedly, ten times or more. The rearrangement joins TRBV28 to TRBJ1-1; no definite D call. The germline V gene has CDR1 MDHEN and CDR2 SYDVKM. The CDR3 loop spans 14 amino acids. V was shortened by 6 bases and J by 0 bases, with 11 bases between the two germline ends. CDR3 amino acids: CASSLHQMNTEAFF. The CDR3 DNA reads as TGTGCCAGCAGCTTACATCAGATGAACACTGAAGCTTTCTTT.

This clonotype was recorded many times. CDR3 residues: CASSLNGLTYF. DNA of the CDR3: TGTGCCAGCAGTTTGAACGGTCTAACGTACTTC. This chain links TRBV28 with TRBJ2-7; no firm D call. The CDR3 is 11 amino acids. V was trimmed by 3 bases and J by 12 bases, leaving 12 bases between them. Germline V gene sequence: CDR1 MDHEN, CDR2 SYDVKM.

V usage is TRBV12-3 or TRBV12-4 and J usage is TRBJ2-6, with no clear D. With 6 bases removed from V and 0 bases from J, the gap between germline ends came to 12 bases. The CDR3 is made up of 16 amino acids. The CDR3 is CASSPLKGSGANVLTF. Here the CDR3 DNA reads TGTGCCAGCAGCCCACTCAAAGGCTCTGGGGCCAACGTCCTGACTTTC.

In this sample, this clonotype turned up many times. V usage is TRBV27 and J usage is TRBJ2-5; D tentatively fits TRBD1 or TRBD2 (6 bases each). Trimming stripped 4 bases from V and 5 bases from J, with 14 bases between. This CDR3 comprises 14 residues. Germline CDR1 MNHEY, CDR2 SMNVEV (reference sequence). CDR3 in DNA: TGTGCCAGCAGTTCCCAGACAGGAGGGGAGACCCAGTACTTC. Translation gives CASSSQTGGETQYF.

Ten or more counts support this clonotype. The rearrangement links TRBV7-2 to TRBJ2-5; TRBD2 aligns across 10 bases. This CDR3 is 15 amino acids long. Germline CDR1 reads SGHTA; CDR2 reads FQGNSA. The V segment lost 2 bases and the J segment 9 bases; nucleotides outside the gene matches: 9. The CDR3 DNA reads TGTGCCAGCAGCTTATCCCTAGCGGGAGAAGGGGCCCAGTACTTC. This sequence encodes CASSLSLAGEGAQYF.

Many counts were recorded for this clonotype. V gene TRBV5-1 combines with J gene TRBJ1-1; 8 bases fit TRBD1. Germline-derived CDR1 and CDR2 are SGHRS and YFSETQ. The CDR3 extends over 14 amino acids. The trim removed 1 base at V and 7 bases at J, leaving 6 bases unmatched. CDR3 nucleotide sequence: TGCGCCAGCAGCTTGCCAGGGGGCGGTTATGAAGCTTTCTTT. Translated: CASSLPGGGYEAFF.

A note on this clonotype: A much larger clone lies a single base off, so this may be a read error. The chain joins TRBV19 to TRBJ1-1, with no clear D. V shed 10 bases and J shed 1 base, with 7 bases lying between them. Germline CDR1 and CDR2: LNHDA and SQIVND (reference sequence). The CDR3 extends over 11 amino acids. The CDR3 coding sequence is TGTGCCACCCAGAGGAACACTGAAGCTTTCTTT. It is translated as CATQRNTEAFF.

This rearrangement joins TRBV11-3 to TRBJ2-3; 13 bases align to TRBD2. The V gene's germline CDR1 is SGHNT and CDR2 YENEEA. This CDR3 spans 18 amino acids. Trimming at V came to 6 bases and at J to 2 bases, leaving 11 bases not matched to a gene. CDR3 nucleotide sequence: TGTGCCAGCAGTTGTAGACTAGCGGGAGGCCGAGCCACAGATACGCAGTATTTT. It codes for CASSCRLAGGRATDTQYF.

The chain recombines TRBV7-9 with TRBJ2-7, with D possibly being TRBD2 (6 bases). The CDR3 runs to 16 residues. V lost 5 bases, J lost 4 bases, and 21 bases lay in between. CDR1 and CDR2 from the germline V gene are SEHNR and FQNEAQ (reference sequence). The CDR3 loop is CASSLLYGEVSYEQYF. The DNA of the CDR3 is TGTGCCAGCAGCCTATTGTACGGGGAGGTCTCGTACGAGCAGTACTTC.

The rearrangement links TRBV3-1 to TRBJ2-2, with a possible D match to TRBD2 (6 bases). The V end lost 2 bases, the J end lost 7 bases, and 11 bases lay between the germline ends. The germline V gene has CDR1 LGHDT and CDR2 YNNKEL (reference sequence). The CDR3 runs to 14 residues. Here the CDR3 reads CASSQRDFYGELFF. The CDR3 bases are TGTGCCAGCAGCCAACGGGACTTTTACGGGGAGCTGTTTTTT.

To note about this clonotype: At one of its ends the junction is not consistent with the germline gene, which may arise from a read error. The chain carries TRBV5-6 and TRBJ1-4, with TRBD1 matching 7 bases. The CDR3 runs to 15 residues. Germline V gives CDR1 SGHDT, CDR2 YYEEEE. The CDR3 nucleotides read TGTGTCAGCAGGTCGACAGGGTACGAGAGTGAAAAACTGTTTTTT. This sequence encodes CVSRSTGYESEKLFF.

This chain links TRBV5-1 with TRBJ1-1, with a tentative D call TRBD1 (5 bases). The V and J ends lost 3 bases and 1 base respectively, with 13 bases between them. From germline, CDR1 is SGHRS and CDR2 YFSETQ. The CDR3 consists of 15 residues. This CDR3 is CASSSGRRGNTEAFF. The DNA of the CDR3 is TGCGCCAGCAGCTCCGGTCGTAGGGGGAACACTGAAGCTTTCTTT.

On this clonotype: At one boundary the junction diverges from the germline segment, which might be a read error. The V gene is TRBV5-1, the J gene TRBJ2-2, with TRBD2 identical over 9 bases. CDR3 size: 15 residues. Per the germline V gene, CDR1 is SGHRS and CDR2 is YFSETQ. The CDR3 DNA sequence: TGCGCCCGCAGCTTGACTAGCGGTATCACCGGGGAGCTGTTTTTT. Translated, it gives CARSLTSGITGELFF.

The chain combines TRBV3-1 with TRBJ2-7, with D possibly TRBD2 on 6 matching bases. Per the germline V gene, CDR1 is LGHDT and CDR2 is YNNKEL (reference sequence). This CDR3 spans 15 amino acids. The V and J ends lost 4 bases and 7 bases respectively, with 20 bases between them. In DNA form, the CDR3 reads TGTGCCAGCAGCCCCGGAGCGGGTTTTGTTGAAGAGCAGTACTTC. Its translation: CASSPGAGFVEEQYF.

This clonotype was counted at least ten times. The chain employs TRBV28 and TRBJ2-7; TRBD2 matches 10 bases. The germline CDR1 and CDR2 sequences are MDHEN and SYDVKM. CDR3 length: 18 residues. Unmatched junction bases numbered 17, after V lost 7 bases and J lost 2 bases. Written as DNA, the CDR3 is TGTGCCAGCACCCGACTGGGGGGACTAGCGAGAAGGGCCTACGAGCAGTACTTC. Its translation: CASTRLGGLARRAYEQYF.

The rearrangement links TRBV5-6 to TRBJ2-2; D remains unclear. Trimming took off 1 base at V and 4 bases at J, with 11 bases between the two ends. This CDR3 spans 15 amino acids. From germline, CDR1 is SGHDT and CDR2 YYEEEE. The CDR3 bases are TGTGCCAGCAGCTTGCAACTAATTGGCACCGGGGAGCTGTTTTTT. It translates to CASSLQLIGTGELFF.

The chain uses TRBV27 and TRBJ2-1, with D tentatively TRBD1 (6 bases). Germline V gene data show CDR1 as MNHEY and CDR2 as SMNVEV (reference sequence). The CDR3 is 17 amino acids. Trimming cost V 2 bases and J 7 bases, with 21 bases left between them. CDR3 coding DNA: TGTGCCAGCAGTTTAATTTTCGGGGCAGGGGAAGGAAATGAGCAGTTCTTC. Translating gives CASSLIFGAGEGNEQFF.

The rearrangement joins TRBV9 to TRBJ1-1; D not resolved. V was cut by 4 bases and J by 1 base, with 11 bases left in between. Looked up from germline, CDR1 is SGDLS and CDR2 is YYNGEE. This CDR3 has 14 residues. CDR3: CASSPRSENTEAFF. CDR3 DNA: TGTGCCAGCAGCCCGCGGTCGGAGAACACTGAAGCTTTCTTT.

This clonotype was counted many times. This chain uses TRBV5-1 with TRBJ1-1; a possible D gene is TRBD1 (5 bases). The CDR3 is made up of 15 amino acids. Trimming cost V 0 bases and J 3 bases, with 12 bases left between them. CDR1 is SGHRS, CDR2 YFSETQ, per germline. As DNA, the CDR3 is TGCGCCAGCAGCTTGGTGTGGGGCCGGGACACTGAAGCTTTCTTT. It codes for CASSLVWGRDTEAFF.

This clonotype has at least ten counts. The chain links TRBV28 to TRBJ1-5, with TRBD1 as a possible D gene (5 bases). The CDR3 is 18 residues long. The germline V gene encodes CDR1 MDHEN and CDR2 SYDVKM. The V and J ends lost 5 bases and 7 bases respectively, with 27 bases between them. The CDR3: CASSPTPQGPPPGQPQHF. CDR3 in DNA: TGTGCCAGCAGTCCTACACCCCAGGGACCGCCACCCGGACAGCCCCAGCATTTT.

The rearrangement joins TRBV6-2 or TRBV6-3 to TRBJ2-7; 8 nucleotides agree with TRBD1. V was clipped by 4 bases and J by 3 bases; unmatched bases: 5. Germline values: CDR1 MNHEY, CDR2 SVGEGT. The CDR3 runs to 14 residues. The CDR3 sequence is CASSSRQGYYEQYF. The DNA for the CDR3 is TGTGCCAGCAGTTCCAGACAGGGGTACTACGAGCAGTACTTC.

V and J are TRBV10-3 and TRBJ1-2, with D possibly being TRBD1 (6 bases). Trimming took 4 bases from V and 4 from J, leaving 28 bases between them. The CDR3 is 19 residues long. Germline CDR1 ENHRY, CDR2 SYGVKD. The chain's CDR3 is CAISGSGGEDRSIPYGYTF. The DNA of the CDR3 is TGTGCCATCAGTGGGTCCGGAGGGGAGGACAGATCAATTCCCTATGGCTACACCTTC.

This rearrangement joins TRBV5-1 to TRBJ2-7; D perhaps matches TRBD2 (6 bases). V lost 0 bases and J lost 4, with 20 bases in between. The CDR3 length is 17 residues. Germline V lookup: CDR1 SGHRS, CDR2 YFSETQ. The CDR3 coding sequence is TGCGCCAGCAGCTTGGGCTCTATGGGACTGAATAATTACGAGCAGTACTTC. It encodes CASSLGSMGLNNYEQYF.

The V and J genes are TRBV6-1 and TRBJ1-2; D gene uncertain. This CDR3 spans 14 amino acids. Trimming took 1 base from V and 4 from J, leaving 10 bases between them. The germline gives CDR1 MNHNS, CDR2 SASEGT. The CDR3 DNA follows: TGTGCCAGCAGTGAAGAATTCTGGGGCTATGGCTACACCTTC. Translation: CASSEEFWGYGYTF.

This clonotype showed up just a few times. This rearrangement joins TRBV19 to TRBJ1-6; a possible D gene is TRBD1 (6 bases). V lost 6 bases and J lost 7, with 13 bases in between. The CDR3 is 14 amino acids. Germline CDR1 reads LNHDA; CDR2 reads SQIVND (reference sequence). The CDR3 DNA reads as TGTGCCAGTAGCAGGAACGGACAGAATTCACCCCTCCACTTT. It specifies CASSRNGQNSPLHF.